One and the same sample provided the 18 T cell receptor beta chains below, sequenced in a study of response to subunit inactivated influenza vaccine. TCRdb re-analysed the RT-PCR reads in MiXCR, keeping a single row per CDR3 protein. The sample has hundreds of thousands of distinct CDR3 sequences, about 10% seen once. The same data also went into a second study, on T cells expressing NK-cell markers. That source adds: UMI-tagged 5'RACE template switching yielded the TCR beta cDNA.

The sequenced sample was PBMCs from blood, obtained on the day of vaccination. These receptors were collected from a middle-aged man who received an inactivated influenza vaccine.

V and J are TRBV2 and TRBJ2-5; 11 nucleotides match TRBD2. The CDR3 runs to 17 residues. Germline loops: CDR1 SNHLY, CDR2 FYNNEI. V lost 6 bases to trimming and J lost 1 base; unmatched junction nucleotides: 10. The CDR3: CASSFGGTSGPQETQYF. In DNA form, the CDR3 reads TGTGCCAGCAGCTTCGGGGGGACTAGCGGCCCCCAAGAGACCCAGTACTTC.

CDR3 amino acids: CASSVETQGYYNEQFF. Here the CDR3 DNA reads TGTGCCAGCAGCGTAGAAACCCAGGGATACTACAATGAGCAGTTCTTC. V is TRBV9 and J is TRBJ2-1; D might be TRBD1 (5 bases). CDR1 SGDLS and CDR2 YYNGEE come from the germline V gene. CDR3 length equals 16 residues. Trimming removed 0 bases at V and 3 bases at J, with 13 bases between. Supplemented by reference TRBV9 and TRBJ2-1, the full variable domain reads DSGVTQTPKHLITATGQRVTLRCSPRSGDLSVYWYQQSLDQGLQFLIQYYNGEERAKGNILERFSAQQFPDLHSELNLSSLELGDSALYFCASSVETQGYYNEQFFGPGTRLTVL.

Turning to this clonotype: At one end, the junction sequence differs from germline, possibly due to a read error. The V and J genes are TRBV28 and TRBJ2-5; no clear D. The CDR3 extends over 11 amino acids. CDR1 is MDHEN and CDR2 is SYDVKM in the germline V gene. CDR3 amino acids: CASSLGETHYF. For the CDR3, the DNA is TGTGCCAGCAGTTTAGGGGAAACCCACTACTTC.

This clonotype was detected only a few times. V is TRBV7-8 and J is TRBJ2-7; 9 positions match TRBD1. CDR3 length: 16 amino acids. Trimming removed 3 bases from V and 5 bases from J; junction bases left unmatched: 11. Per the germline V gene, CDR1 is SGHVS and CDR2 is FQNEAQ. The CDR3 DNA follows: TGTGCCAGCAGCTTCCTATCCGGGACAGGGATAAACGAGCAGTACTTC. It specifies CASSFLSGTGINEQYF.

This clonotype was counted a few times. This chain connects TRBV4-3 to TRBJ2-7; D could derive from TRBD1 or TRBD2 (6 bases each). This CDR3 is 15 amino acids long. Per the germline V gene, CDR1 is LGHNA and CDR2 is YSLEER. Trimming took off 0 bases at V and 7 bases at J, with 16 bases between the two ends. The CDR3 protein is CASSQDRGLVREQYF. The CDR3 coding sequence is TGCGCCAGCAGCCAAGATCGGGGGCTTGTGCGGGAGCAGTACTTC.

As concerns this clonotype: Being one base from a much bigger clone, this may be a read error. The chain is built from TRBV10-3 and TRBJ2-3; 7 nucleotides match TRBD1. The junction had 11 bases not matched to a gene; V was cut back by 11 bases and J by 6 bases. CDR3 length: 13 residues. Looked up from germline, CDR1 is ENHRY and CDR2 is SYGVKD. This CDR3 is CAATTGSGDTQYF. CDR3 sequence (DNA): TGTGCCGCTACGACAGGGTCAGGGGATACGCAGTATTTT.

This clonotype was seen only a few times. The V call is TRBV10-2, the J call TRBJ1-5; D call uncertain. Germline assignment: CDR1 WSHSY and CDR2 SAAADI. Trimming cost V 5 bases and J 7 bases, with 12 bases left between them. This CDR3 comprises 13 residues. The CDR3 sequence is CASSLQSAQPQHF. The CDR3 DNA reads as TGCGCCAGCAGTCTCCAGTCCGCCCAGCCCCAGCATTTT.

The chain carries TRBV28 and TRBJ1-5; no clear D gene. The length of the CDR3 is 17 residues. Trimming cost V 3 bases and J 5 bases, with 20 bases left between them. Germline V gene data show CDR1 as MDHEN and CDR2 as SYDVKM. CDR3 DNA: TGTGCCAGCAGTTTTTTCGGGTGGAGGTTGGAAGATCAGCCCCAGCATTTT. Translating it yields CASSFFGWRLEDQPQHF.

This clonotype was seen a few times. The chain has TRBV29-1 and TRBJ1-2; weak D call: TRBD1 (6 bases). The CDR3 extends over 15 amino acids. Germline V gene sequence: CDR1 SQVTM, CDR2 ANQGSEA. V was cut by 7 bases and J by 3 bases, with 21 bases left in between. For the CDR3, the DNA is TGCAGCGCAGAGGACAGCTGGGGTGTTGACTATGGCTACACCTTC. It encodes CSAEDSWGVDYGYTF. Full variable domain (outside the CDR3, taken from reference TRBV29-1 and TRBJ1-2): SAVISQKPSRDICQRGTSLTIQCQVDSQVTMMFWYRQQPGQSLTLIATANQGSEATYESGFVIDKFPISRPNLTFSTLTVSNMSPEDSSIYLCSAEDSWGVDYGYTFGSGTRLTVV.

The V gene is TRBV12-3 or TRBV12-4, the J gene TRBJ2-3, with a possible D match to TRBD2 (5 bases). Trimming took off 5 bases at V and 1 base at J, with 13 bases between the two ends. The CDR3 covers 15 residues. The CDR3 bases are TGTGCCAGCAGTGCGGGCATAGACGGCACAGATACGCAGTATTTT. This codes for CASSAGIDGTDTQYF.

This clonotype was recorded a few times. The J gene is TRBJ2-7, the V gene TRBV12-3 or TRBV12-4, with a weak D call TRBD1 (6 bases). The CDR3 loop spans 12 amino acids. V shed 6 bases and J shed 5 bases, with 11 bases lying between them. The CDR3 region is CASSAQGNEQYF. CDR3 sequence (DNA): TGTGCCAGCAGCGCACAGGGCAACGAGCAGTACTTC.

The V call is TRBV5-1, the J call TRBJ1-1; unclear D gene. This CDR3 has 13 residues. CDR1 is SGHRS and CDR2 is YFSETQ in the germline V gene. V lost 5 bases to trimming and J lost 1 base, with 9 bases between them. The DNA for the CDR3 is TGCGCCAGCAGGGGAAATTCGAACACTGAAGCTTTCTTT. It is translated as CASRGNSNTEAFF.

The CDR3 DNA reads as TGTGCCAGCAGTTACCCCGGACAGGCGGGAACCATATATTTT. This encodes CASSYPGQAGTIYF. V usage is TRBV6-5 and J usage is TRBJ1-3; TRBD1 matches at 7 bases. The CDR3 loop spans 14 amino acids. The germline gives CDR1 MNHEY, CDR2 SVGAGI. V lost 2 bases to trimming and J lost 10 bases; unmatched junction nucleotides: 8.

The V gene is TRBV19, the J gene TRBJ2-2; 8 bases agree with TRBD1. Germline values: CDR1 LNHDA, CDR2 SQIVND (reference sequence). J was trimmed by 0 bases and V by 8 bases; bases with no gene match: 8. The CDR3 covers 16 residues. This CDR3 is CASGEVQGANTGELFF. CDR3 bases: TGTGCCAGTGGGGAGGTACAGGGGGCGAACACCGGGGAGCTGTTTTTT.

CDR3 sequence (DNA): TGTGCCAGCAGTTACGCCGCCGGGACAGGGAGCTATGGCTACACCTTC. Protein sequence: CASSYAAGTGSYGYTF. V and J are TRBV6-2 or TRBV6-3 and TRBJ1-2; 9 nucleotides line up with TRBD1. The ends lost 2 bases at V and 4 bases at J; junction bases unmatched: 8. CDR3 length: 16 amino acids. Germline V CDR1 and CDR2: MNHEY, SVGEGT.

This sequence joins TRBV9 and TRBJ2-1; the match to TRBD2 covers 11 bases. The CDR3 runs 18 residues. From germline, CDR1 is SGDLS and CDR2 YYNGEE. V lost 4 bases and J lost 10; bases outside the gene matches: 19. CDR3 protein: CASSTTPGLAALTGEQFF. CDR3 DNA sequence: TGTGCCAGCAGCACCACACCGGGACTAGCGGCTCTTACTGGAGAGCAGTTCTTC.

This clonotype was recorded a few times. This rearrangement joins TRBV2 to TRBJ2-7, with D perhaps matching TRBD2 (5 bases). The CDR3 loop spans 13 amino acids. V was clipped by 3 bases and J by 3 bases, with 9 bases between them. Germline lookup yields CDR1 SNHLY and CDR2 FYNNEI. In nucleotides, the CDR3 is TGTGCCAGCAGTGAGCGGGTCTTCTACGAGCAGTACTTC. Its protein is CASSERVFYEQYF.

The V gene is TRBV5-1, the J gene TRBJ1-3; TRBD1 is a possible D gene (6 bases). This CDR3 spans 13 amino acids. The germline gives CDR1 SGHRS, CDR2 YFSETQ. The V gene lost 5 bases and the J gene lost 4 bases, with 10 bases spanning the gap. In DNA form, the CDR3 reads TGCGCCAGCAGTTATGGGACAGGAAACACCATATATTTT. It is translated as CASSYGTGNTIYF.